This T cell receptor (beta chain) originates from a study of blood T cell repertoires in COVID-19. About the research overall: T cells, B-cell-depleted T cells, or PBMCs provided the cDNA or gDNA that served as material.

This CDR3 has 16 amino acids. Germline CDR1 reads LNHNV; CDR2 reads YYDKDF (reference sequence). Trimming pared 0 bases from V and 2 bases from J, leaving 10 bases between. Exposed enrollees encountered a COVID-19 case at some point within 2 weeks before study entry. Authors' analysis steps: Estimated nucleated cell counts came from reference gene primer amplification. Profiling relied on immunoSEQ multiplex PCR, and the TCRdb table lists in-frame clones only, not all of them. D and trimming come from the DNA, and the V and J calls and clone size come from that table. The sample contains approximately 200,000 clones, 86% of which appear only once.

Sequencing was carried out using PBMCs or T cells enriched from blood (not recorded which). The genes are TRBV15 and TRBJ1-4, with D possibly matching TRBD1 (6 bases). This clonotype was sampled from a woman between 25 and 40 years old who had been exposed to COVID-19. The CDR3 bases are TGTGCCACCAGCAGAGATGGGGGGGCGACTAATGAAAAACTGTTTTTT. Encoded protein: CATSRDGGATNEKLFF. Drawing the rest from reference TRBV15 and TRBJ1-4, the complete variable domain is DAMVIQNPRYQVTQFGKPVTLSCSQTLNHNVMYWYQQKSSQAPKLLFHYYDKDFNNEADTPDNFQSRRPNTSFCFLDIRSPGLGDTAMYLCATSRDGGATNEKLFFGSGTQLSVL.